The table lists the clone carrying this T cell receptor (beta chain) with a few counts. The target antigen is unknown. The sample comes from a study of shared clonotypes between healthy human individuals. Genomic DNA (from each subset) was split evenly across several immunoSEQ plates. The protocol was immunoSEQ multiplex PCR, while the TCRdb copy is restricted to in-frame clones and leaves out a portion. The table includes around 83,000 clones, 62% detected once. The length of the CDR3 is 16 residues. Trimming cost V 2 bases and J 2 bases, with 16 bases left between them. Germline V lookup: CDR1 MNHNS, CDR2 SASEGT. Study findings and constraints: Among non-shared clonotypes, generation probabilities were lower than among those shared by all four donors.

The receptor's source is a man between 25 and 39 years old in good health. The chain recombines TRBV6-1 with TRBJ2-7; D may match TRBD1 or TRBD2 (5 bases each). Sequencing was performed on memory CD8+ T cells sorted from blood. Subset in this sample: CD45RO+ cells pooled with CCR7-negative TemRA cells. The CDR3 is CASSEWGNLNTYEQYF. DNA for the CDR3: TGTGCCAGCAGTGAATGGGGGAACCTTAACACCTACGAGCAGTACTTC.